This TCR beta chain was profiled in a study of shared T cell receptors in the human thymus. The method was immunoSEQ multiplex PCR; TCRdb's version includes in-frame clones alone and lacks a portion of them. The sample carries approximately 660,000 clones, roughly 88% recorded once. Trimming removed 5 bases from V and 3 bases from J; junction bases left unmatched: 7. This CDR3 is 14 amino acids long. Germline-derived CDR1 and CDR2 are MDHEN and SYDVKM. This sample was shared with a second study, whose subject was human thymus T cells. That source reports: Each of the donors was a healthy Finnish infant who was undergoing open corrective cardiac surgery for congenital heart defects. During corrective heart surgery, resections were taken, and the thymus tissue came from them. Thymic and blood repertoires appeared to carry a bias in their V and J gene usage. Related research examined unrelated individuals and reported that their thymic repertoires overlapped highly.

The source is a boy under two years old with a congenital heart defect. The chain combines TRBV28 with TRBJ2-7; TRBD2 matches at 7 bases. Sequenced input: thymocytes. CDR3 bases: TGTGCCAGCAGTGGGCTAGCGGCAATCTACGAGCAGTACTTC. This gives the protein CASSGLAAIYEQYF.